Described below is a single TCR beta chain sequence and its context. This record belongs to a study of blood T cell repertoires in COVID-19. Study as a whole: Samples came from the United States, Italy and Spain, spanning acute and convalescent COVID-19. The cDNA or gDNA used as material had been derived from T cells, B-cell-depleted T cells, or PBMCs.

The CDR3 runs 16 residues. Germline V gives CDR1 SGHVS, CDR2 FQNEAQ. V shed 2 bases and J 0 bases; nucleotides not matched to a gene: 4. The method was immunoSEQ multiplex PCR; TCRdb's version includes in-frame clones alone and lacks a portion of them. The data show approximately 300,000 clones, roughly 84% seen once. V is TRBV7-8 and J is TRBJ2-1; 7 bases fit TRBD2. Sequenced material: peripheral blood. This TCR was recovered from a man between 45 and 60 years old with active or convalescent COVID-19. Here the CDR3 DNA reads TGTGCCAGCAGCTTAAATCGCGGGAGCTCCTACAATGAGCAGTTCTTC. Its protein is CASSLNRGSSYNEQFF.